The 14 T cell receptor beta chains below were found in one sample sequenced in a study of cytomegalovirus exposure and HLA in healthy donors. The method was immunoSEQ multiplex PCR; TCRdb's version includes in-frame clones alone and lacks a portion of them. This table holds about 82,000 clones, approximately 93% found once. Sequencing was carried out using PBMCs. Every receptor here comes from a man younger than 30 in good health and CMV-seronegative.

Note on this clone: Compared with germline, one end of the junction differs, possibly owing to a read error. The J gene is TRBJ2-2, the V gene TRBV27; D is possibly TRBD2 (5 bases). CDR1 is MNHEY, CDR2 SMNVEV, per germline (reference sequence). The CDR3 sequence is 14 residues long. The CDR3: CASTLEGNTGELFF. The CDR3 DNA sequence: TGTGCCAGCACTTTAGAGGGGAACACCGGGGAGCTGTTTTTT.

The chain combines TRBV29-1 with TRBJ1-2, with a possible D match to TRBD1 (6 bases). This CDR3 spans 13 amino acids. The ends were cut back, 4 bases at V and 1 base at J, with 10 bases in the middle. CDR1 is SQVTM, CDR2 ANQGSEA, per germline. CDR3 DNA: TGCAGCGTTGTTAACAGGGATAACTATGGCTACACCTTC. It codes for CSVVNRDNYGYTF.

The V and J genes are TRBV7-2 and TRBJ2-7, with 15 bases matching TRBD2. J gave up 0 bases and V 2 bases, and 8 bases lay outside the gene matches. The length of the CDR3 is 19 residues. The V gene's germline CDR1 is SGHTA and CDR2 FQGNSA. CDR3 bases: TGTGCCAGCAGCTTAACCCTCGGACTAGCGGGGGGGAGCTCCTACGAGCAGTACTTC. Translated, it gives CASSLTLGLAGGSSYEQYF.

The rearrangement joins TRBV18 to TRBJ1-2, with no clear D. CDR1 is KGHSH, CDR2 LQKENI, per germline. The V and J ends lost 3 bases and 8 bases respectively, with 10 bases between them. The CDR3 has 12 amino acids. The chain's CDR3 is CASSPQEEGYTF. The DNA for the CDR3 is TGTGCCAGCTCACCTCAGGAGGAGGGCTACACCTTC.

The chain uses TRBV30 and TRBJ2-1, with TRBD2 identical over 12 bases. Trimming took 2 bases from V and 2 from J; bases not matched to a gene: 4. CDR1 and CDR2 from the germline V gene are GTSNPN and SVGIG (reference sequence). There are 16 residues in the CDR3. The chain's CDR3 is CAWSFLAGGTYNEQFF. The CDR3 DNA is TGTGCCTGGAGTTTCCTAGCGGGAGGGACCTACAATGAGCAGTTCTTC.

The rearrangement uses TRBV18 and TRBJ1-2; TRBD1 agrees at 9 bases. Losses at the gene ends were 6 bases for V and 4 bases for J; bases not matched to a gene: 6. Germline-derived CDR1 and CDR2 are KGHSH and LQKENI. The CDR3 runs to 14 residues. CDR3 amino acids: CASSDRGVSYGYTF. For the CDR3, the DNA is TGTGCCAGCTCGGACAGGGGAGTGAGCTATGGCTACACCTTC.

The rearrangement uses TRBV11-2 and TRBJ2-1; 14 nucleotides line up with TRBD2. The CDR3 contains 14 residues. The J segment lost 11 bases and the V segment lost 5 bases, leaving 5 bases of the junction unmatched. The V gene's germline CDR1 is SGHAT and CDR2 FQNNGV. This chain's CDR3 is CASSAGLAGGKQFF. Written as DNA, the CDR3 is TGTGCCAGCAGCGCCGGACTAGCGGGAGGTAAGCAGTTCTTC.

The CDR3 spells CASSPLSGTGPWEQYF. The CDR3 bases are TGTGCCAGCAGCCCGCTTTCCGGGACAGGGCCCTGGGAGCAGTACTTC. The rearrangement uses TRBV7-9 and TRBJ2-7; TRBD1 agrees at 9 bases. V gave up 5 bases and J gave up 7 bases; unmatched junction bases: 15. The CDR3 covers 16 residues. CDR1 SEHNR and CDR2 FQNEAQ come from the germline V gene (reference sequence).

CDR3 DNA sequence: TGTGCCAGCGGCCGAGGATCAACCTACGAGCAGTACTTC. Protein product: CASGRGSTYEQYF. This rearrangement joins TRBV2 to TRBJ2-7; D unclear. Germline assignment: CDR1 SNHLY and CDR2 FYNNEI. V gave up 8 bases and J gave up 2 bases, with 13 bases separating them. This CDR3 is 13 amino acids long.

The chain combines TRBV7-6 with TRBJ2-3; 7 bases match TRBD2. After removal of 6 bases from V and 0 bases from J, the junction contained 9 bases not matched to a gene. Germline CDR1 reads SGHVS; CDR2 reads FNYEAQ. This CDR3 spans 16 amino acids. The CDR3 here is CASSPVSGQSTDTQYF. The CDR3 DNA reads as TGTGCCAGCAGTCCCGTTAGCGGGCAAAGCACAGATACGCAGTATTTT.

This clone was picked up one time. The rearrangement uses TRBV6-6 and TRBJ2-1; 9 bases map to TRBD1. V gave up 6 bases and J gave up 3 bases; unmatched junction bases: 3. The germline CDR1 and CDR2 sequences are MNHNY and SVGAGI (reference sequence). The CDR3 length is 14 residues. CDR3 sequence: CASRPGQGYNEQFF. The CDR3 bases are TGTGCCAGCAGACCGGGACAGGGCTACAATGAGCAGTTCTTC.

This sequence joins TRBV7-9 and TRBJ1-2, with D uncertain. The V gene's germline CDR1 is SEHNR and CDR2 FQNEAQ (reference sequence). The CDR3 runs to 11 residues. Trimming left V 5 bases short and J 4 bases short, with 5 bases between. For the CDR3, the DNA is TGTGCCAGCAGCCCCTTCTATGGCTACACCTTC. Translation gives CASSPFYGYTF. Full variable domain (missing parts from reference TRBV7-9 and TRBJ1-2): DTGVSQNPRHKITKRGQNVTFRCDPISEHNRLYWYRQTLGQGPEFLTYFQNEAQLEKSRLLSDRFSAERPKGSFSTLEIQRTEQGDSAMYLCASSPFYGYTFGSGTRLTVV.

This chain joins TRBV6-5 and TRBJ2-7; 10 bases line up with TRBD1. With V trimmed by 6 bases and J by 1 base, 6 bases remained unmatched. Germline V gene data show CDR1 as MNHEY and CDR2 as SVGAGI. This CDR3 is 15 amino acids long. The CDR3 sequence: CASSPSGQGSYEQYF. DNA of the CDR3: TGTGCCAGCAGCCCGTCGGGACAGGGGTCCTACGAGCAGTACTTC.

The chain has TRBV5-1 and TRBJ2-3; D may be TRBD1 (5 bases). Trimming took off 0 bases at V and 9 bases at J, with 11 bases between the two ends. Per germline, CDR1 SGHRS and CDR2 YFSETQ. The length of the CDR3 is 13 residues. For the CDR3, the DNA is TGCGCCAGCAGCTTGGGGGGCGCCCAAACGCAGTATTTT. The encoded protein is CASSLGGAQTQYF.